This TCR beta chain was sequenced during a study of blood T cell repertoires in COVID-19. About the study: In each case, the material was cDNA or gDNA derived from T cells, B-cell-depleted T cells, or PBMCs.

Trimming took 5 bases from V and 6 from J; bases not matched to a gene: 2. The CDR3 length is 13 residues. In germline, CDR1 is MNHEY, CDR2 SVGAGI. In the study's own analysis: From reference gene primer amplification, estimates of nucleated cell counts were derived. Repertoires were generated with immunoSEQ multiplex PCR, while TCRdb's copy carries only in-frame clones and drops some. For V, J and clone size, that table is used; D and trimming come from the DNA. The repertoire consists of over 150,000 clones, with approximately 87% occurring once and the leading ten covering less than 25%. V is TRBV6-5 and J is TRBJ1-5, with 9 nucleotides matching TRBD1. The receptor was isolated from a man in his 70s with active or convalescent COVID-19. The specimen was peripheral blood. CDR3: CASSRQGGQPQHF. The CDR3 DNA reads as TGTGCCAGCAGTCGACAGGGGGGTCAGCCCCAGCATTTT.